This T cell receptor (beta chain) was captured by sequencing in a study of vaccination effects on CD4 cells after COVID-19. Sequencing followed a ViraFEST assay step that expanded antigen-specific CD4+ T cells with viral peptide pools. Following culture for about ten days, CD4+ T cells were isolated. Two-dose vaccination with either BNT162b2 or mRNA-1273 was given to the participants. It was with about 10 IU/ml IL-2 and around 10 ug/ml peptides that 1.5 million to 2 million PBMC per well were cultured. This clone was counted between two and nine times. Its antigen is not identified. The sample contains more than one DNA sequence encoding this CDR3. The protocol was immunoSEQ multiplex PCR, while the TCRdb copy is restricted to in-frame clones and leaves out a portion. The data contain approximately 70,000 clones, roughly four fifths of them singletons. The sequences come from CD4+ T cells from PBMCs cultured with HCoV-229E spike peptides, collected after COVID-19 vaccination. This clonotype originated in a human donor who received a COVID-19 vaccine.

CDR3 sequence: CASSWTGDQPQHF. The CDR3 DNA sequence: TGCGCCAGCAGTTGGACAGGGGATCAGCCCCAGCATTTT. The gene calls are TRBV5-1 and TRBJ1-5; 9 nucleotides line up with TRBD1. Trimming at V came to 5 bases and at J to 5 bases, leaving 2 bases not matched to a gene. This CDR3 spans 13 amino acids. CDR1 and CDR2 from the germline V gene are SGHRS and YFSETQ.